This T cell receptor beta chain originates from a study of T cells in Graves' hyperthyroidism and ophthalmopathy. On the study more broadly: Pretreatment peripheral blood was obtained at initial diagnosis.

TCR beta CDR3 sequences were amplified from RNA transcripts. The TCR CDR3 first-round RT-PCR relied on the HTBI primer set. From the multiplex PCR reads, TCRdb called clonotypes with MiXCR, one entry per CDR3 protein. The sample includes around 450,000 distinct CDR3 sequences, approximately 14% of them seen just once. This clonotype was seen repeatedly, ten times or more. The source of this sequence is a woman aged 18-29 years with Graves' hyperthyroidism. Sequencing was performed on blood.

The chain's CDR3 is CASSERTSGGPDTQYF. CDR3 bases: TGTGCCAGCAGTGAACGGACTAGCGGGGGACCAGATACGCAGTATTTT. The chain carries TRBV2 and TRBJ2-3, with TRBD2 matching 13 bases. V was pared by 2 bases and J by 4 bases, with 3 bases of the junction left unmatched. In germline, CDR1 is SNHLY, CDR2 FYNNEI. The CDR3 sequence is 16 residues long.